The sequence of this TCR beta chain was determined in a study of blood T cells in healthy people across ages. Overall study results and limits: A greater number of naive CD4+ cells and higher diversity distinguished long-lived donors from aged donors.

This clonotype was detected once. The antigen remains unidentified. Primed by a sample-barcoded 5' primer and a J-beta primer mix, a second PCR proceeded for roughly 7 to 12 cycles. From each sample, at least 3 million paired-end reads containing CDR3 were obtained. MiXCR, run by TCRdb on the 5' RACE reads, gives a single entry per CDR3 protein. The sample consists of hundreds of thousands of distinct CDR3 sequences, approximately 47% of them appearing once. The CDR3 sequence is 15 residues long. Germline values: CDR1 MNHEY, CDR2 SVGAGI. J was trimmed by 1 base and V by 6 bases; bases with no gene match: 9. Peripheral blood from each donor was collected in a volume of 8 to 10 milliliters. Total RNA was isolated from each sample in quantities of at least 6 micrograms.

Sequencing used blood. The chain links TRBV6-5 to TRBJ2-7; 7 positions agree with TRBD2. The clonotype comes from a man in his fifties or sixties in good health. The CDR3: CASRPARGYSYEQYF. The CDR3 region has the DNA TGTGCCAGCAGGCCTGCGCGGGGGTATTCCTACGAGCAGTACTTC.